What follows is one TCR beta chain and its context. Antigen specificity is unknown. This specimen comes from a study of T cells in localized non-small cell lung cancer. Whole-study results and caveats: Tumor showed lower T cell clonality than uninvolved adjacent lung, where it was highest. The appearance of a median approximately 61 of the top 100 tumor clones was seen in adjacent lung.

The data were produced by immunoSEQ multiplex PCR, yet TCRdb's version contains in-frame clones alone and is incomplete. The sample includes roughly 36,000 clones, roughly 80% of them seen just once. CDR1 is SGHKS and CDR2 is YYEKEE in the germline V gene (reference sequence). The junction had 8 bases not matched to a gene; V was cut back by 2 bases and J by 1 base. The CDR3 runs 17 residues. This chain uses TRBV5-5 with TRBJ2-5, with TRBD1 matching 10 bases. Sequences were derived from PBMCs, sampled before any cancer treatment. This sequence originates from a woman aged 40-70 years with stage II squamous cell lung carcinoma. CDR3 DNA: TGTGCCAGCAGCTTCCGTTCCCGGGACAGGGGCCAAGAGACCCAGTACTTC. It encodes CASSFRSRDRGQETQYF.